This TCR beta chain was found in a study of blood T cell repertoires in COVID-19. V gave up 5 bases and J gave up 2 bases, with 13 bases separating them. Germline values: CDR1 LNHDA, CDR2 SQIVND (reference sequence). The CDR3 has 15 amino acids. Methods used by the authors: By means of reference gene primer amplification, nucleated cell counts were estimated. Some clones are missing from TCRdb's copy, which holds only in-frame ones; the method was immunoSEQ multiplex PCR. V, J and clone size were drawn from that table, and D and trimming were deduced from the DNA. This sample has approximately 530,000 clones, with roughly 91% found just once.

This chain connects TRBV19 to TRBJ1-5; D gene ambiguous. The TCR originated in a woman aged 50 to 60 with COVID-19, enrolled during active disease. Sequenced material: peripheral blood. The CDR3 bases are TGTGCCAGTAGTCCCCGTTCGAGGGGCAATCAGCCCCAGCATTTT. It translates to CASSPRSRGNQPQHF.